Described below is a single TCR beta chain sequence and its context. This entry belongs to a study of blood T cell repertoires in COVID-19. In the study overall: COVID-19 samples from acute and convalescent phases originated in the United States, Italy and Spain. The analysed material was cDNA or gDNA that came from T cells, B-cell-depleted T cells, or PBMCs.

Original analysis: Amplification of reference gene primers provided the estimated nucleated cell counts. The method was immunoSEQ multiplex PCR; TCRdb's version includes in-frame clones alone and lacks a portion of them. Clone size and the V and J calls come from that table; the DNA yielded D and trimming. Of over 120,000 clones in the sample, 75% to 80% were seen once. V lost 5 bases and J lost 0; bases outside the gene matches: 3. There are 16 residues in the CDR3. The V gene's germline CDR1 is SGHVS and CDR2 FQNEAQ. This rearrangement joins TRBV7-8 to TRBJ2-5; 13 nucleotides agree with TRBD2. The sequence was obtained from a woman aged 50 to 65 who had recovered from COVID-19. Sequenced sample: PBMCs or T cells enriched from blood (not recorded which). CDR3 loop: CASSGGLAGDQETQYF. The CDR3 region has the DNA TGTGCCAGCAGCGGAGGACTAGCGGGGGACCAAGAGACCCAGTACTTC.